Shown below are 30 T cell receptor beta chains from a single sample sequenced in a study of beta chain features in type 1 diabetes (dated by TCRdb to 2016 to 2019). The library was produced with the immunoSEQ multiplex PCR assay. All of the isolated RNA was reverse transcribed with the High Capacity cDNA Reverse Transcription Kit, so expressed TCRB transcripts were sequenced. Entries here come from immuneACCESS through TCRdb and include only in-frame sequences with V and J called. Some clones fail to appear in such tables; in the studies checked, an unresolved V gene covers under half of the shortfall, and the cause of the remainder is unknown. For this sample there are about 410,000 clones; approximately 14% appear just once. The ten largest clones represent roughly 0.038% of the sample. Sequenced input: naive CD4+ T cells from blood. This specimen's cell subset or site label, interpreted: true naive CD4+ T cells. Receptors were obtained from a man aged 30 to 45 in good health.

The chain employs TRBV10-3 and TRBJ1-1; D is ambiguous. This CDR3 region has 13 residues. The germline V gene encodes CDR1 ENHRY and CDR2 SYGVKD. V was pared by 9 bases and J by 1 base, with 12 bases between. The CDR3 here is CAIDDGPNTEAFF. For the CDR3, the DNA is TGTGCCATTGATGACGGACCGAACACTGAAGCTTTCTTT.

For this clone: Other DNA sequences from this sample encode an identical CDR3 as well. The V call is TRBV5-1, the J call TRBJ2-5, with TRBD1 matching over 9 bases. J gave up 4 bases and V 4 bases, and 5 bases lay outside the gene matches. CDR1 and CDR2 (germline): SGHRS, YFSETQ. This CDR3 has 14 amino acids. CDR3 sequence: CASSTGTGRETQYF. The CDR3 DNA sequence: TGCGCCAGCAGCACAGGGACAGGGAGAGAGACCCAGTACTTC.

Only a few counts were recorded for this clone. V gene TRBV4-2 combines with J gene TRBJ2-1; TRBD2 might be the D (6 bases). Germline CDR1 LGHNA, CDR2 YNFKEQ. V lost 2 bases to trimming and J lost 3 bases, with 14 bases between them. The CDR3 is 16 amino acids. CDR3 amino acids: CASSQNGVSGYNEQFF. CDR3 sequence (DNA): TGTGCCAGCAGCCAAAACGGTGTTAGCGGCTACAATGAGCAGTTCTTC.

This clone was seen a handful of times. J is TRBJ1-5 and V is TRBV19; 12 bases are a match to TRBD1. V shed 6 bases and J 9 bases; nucleotides not matched to a gene: 9. The germline V gene encodes CDR1 LNHDA and CDR2 SQIVND (reference sequence). The CDR3 contains 15 residues. The CDR3 region is CASRSGTGGSWPQHF. The CDR3 DNA is TGTGCCAGTAGATCCGGGACAGGGGGCTCTTGGCCCCAGCATTTT.

In this sample, this clone turned up a few times. CDR3 in amino acids: CASSPKVFLETQYF. The DNA for the CDR3 is TGTGCCAGCAGCCCCAAAGTCTTCCTGGAGACCCAGTACTTC. The chain carries TRBV9 and TRBJ2-5; D is unresolved. The CDR3 runs 14 residues. Germline lookup yields CDR1 SGDLS and CDR2 YYNGEE. With 4 bases removed from V and 5 bases from J, the gap between germline ends came to 15 bases.

This clone was counted a few times. The CDR3 region is CASSQLGSENYGYTF. The CDR3 DNA reads as TGTGCCAGCAGCCAATTGGGCAGCGAGAACTATGGCTACACCTTC. This sequence joins TRBV16 and TRBJ1-2; D is uncertain. Trimming stripped 1 base from V and 2 bases from J, with 11 bases between. CDR3 length: 15 amino acids. Germline CDR1 KGHSY, CDR2 FQNENV.

This chain uses TRBV27 with TRBJ1-2, with D maybe TRBD1 (6 bases). V shed 3 bases and J shed 8 bases, with 16 bases lying between them. This CDR3 spans 14 amino acids. Germline V gene data show CDR1 as MNHEY and CDR2 as SMNVEV (reference sequence). The CDR3 DNA reads as TGTGCCAGCAGTTTTCTGACAGGCCTGGGAGGCTACACCTTC. Its protein product is CASSFLTGLGGYTF.

V is TRBV7-9 and J is TRBJ1-2, with D uncertain. The CDR3 extends over 14 amino acids. Trimming removed 1 base from V and 0 bases from J, with 6 bases in between. CDR1 and CDR2 (germline): SEHNR, FQNEAQ (reference sequence). In nucleotides, the CDR3 is TGTGCCAGCAGCTTAGAACAGTCTAACTATGGCTACACCTTC. This encodes CASSLEQSNYGYTF.

The chain couples TRBV25-1 to TRBJ1-2, with D possibly matching TRBD1 (5 bases). V gave up 0 bases and J gave up 2 bases, with 10 bases separating them. Per germline, CDR1 MGHDK and CDR2 SYGVNS. The length of the CDR3 is 15 residues. For the CDR3, the DNA is TGTGCCAGCAGTGAATATAGGTGGGGCAACTATGGCTACACCTTC. Protein product: CASSEYRWGNYGYTF.

V usage is TRBV29-1 and J usage is TRBJ1-2; a possible D gene is TRBD1 (5 bases). The CDR3 is 15 residues long. Germline CDR1 and CDR2: SQVTM and ANQGSEA. V lost 7 bases, J lost 7 bases, and 25 bases lay in between. The DNA of the CDR3 is TGCAGCGGGTGGGAGCTCGGCGCCGGGGCCTCTGGCTACACCTTC. It is translated as CSGWELGAGASGYTF.

V usage is TRBV7-9 and J usage is TRBJ1-4; D gene uncertain. The V end lost 7 bases, the J end lost 2 bases, and 17 bases lay between the germline ends. The CDR3 loop spans 16 amino acids. Germline lookup yields CDR1 SEHNR and CDR2 FQNEAQ (reference sequence). The CDR3 bases are TGTGCCAGCAACTCAGTAGGAACGGACACTAATGAAAAACTGTTTTTT. Protein: CASNSVGTDTNEKLFF.

This clone has a handful of counts. The gene calls are TRBV30 and TRBJ1-4; no clear D. Germline CDR1 and CDR2: GTSNPN and SVGIG (reference sequence). The V gene lost 7 bases and the J gene lost 8 bases, with 8 bases spanning the gap. The CDR3 has 10 residues. The CDR3 region has the DNA TGTGCCTCCCTTGGGGAAAAACTGTTTTTT. This translates into CASLGEKLFF.

The rearrangement links TRBV30 to TRBJ2-3; D remains ambiguous. V shed 6 bases and J shed 4 bases, with 8 bases lying between them. The length of the CDR3 is 11 residues. Germline CDR1 reads GTSNPN; CDR2 reads SVGIG (reference sequence). The DNA for the CDR3 is TGTGCCTGTGGCGGATCAGATACGCAGTATTTT. As protein: CACGGSDTQYF.

This clone was observed a few times. The chain combines TRBV6-1 with TRBJ2-3; no clear D. The germline V gene has CDR1 MNHNS and CDR2 SASEGT. CDR3 size: 15 residues. V was cut by 6 bases and J by 1 base, with 14 bases left in between. The CDR3 region has the DNA TGTGCCAGCAGATTCGACGCGGCTGGCACAGATACGCAGTATTTT. Its protein is CASRFDAAGTDTQYF.

This clone was counted a few times. V gene TRBV7-8 combines with J gene TRBJ1-2; weak D call: TRBD1 (5 bases). Germline lookup yields CDR1 SGHVS and CDR2 FQNEAQ. This CDR3 is built from 17 residues. The V and J ends lost 5 bases and 4 bases respectively, with 23 bases between them. The CDR3 sequence: CASSPILGRGNSYGYTF. Here the CDR3 DNA reads TGTGCCAGCAGCCCTATTCTGGGACGAGGGAACAGCTATGGCTACACCTTC. The variable domain in full, with the rest retrieved from reference TRBV7-8 and TRBJ1-2, is GAGVSQSPRYKVAKRGQDVALRCDPISGHVSLFWYQQALGQGPEFLTYFQNEAQLDKSGLPSDRFFAERPEGSVSTLKIQRTQQEDSAVYLCASSPILGRGNSYGYTFGSGTRLTVV.

The table lists this clone with a few counts. The chain recombines TRBV7-2 with TRBJ2-6; weak D call: TRBD1 (5 bases). V gave up 5 bases and J gave up 0 bases, with 8 bases separating them. Germline-derived CDR1 and CDR2 are SGHTA and FQGNSA. The CDR3 consists of 15 residues. The CDR3 protein is CASSPGRSGANVLTF. CDR3 in DNA: TGTGCCAGCAGCCCAGGGCGCTCTGGGGCCAACGTCCTGACTTTC.

The chain uses TRBV7-2 and TRBJ2-7; 12 bases fit TRBD2. Germline-derived CDR1 and CDR2 are SGHTA and FQGNSA. The V segment lost 1 base and the J segment 5 bases; nucleotides outside the gene matches: 0. The CDR3 is made up of 14 amino acids. CDR3 loop: CASSLGLAGDEQYV. Written as DNA, the CDR3 is TGTGCCAGCAGCTTAGGACTAGCGGGAGACGAGCAGTACGTC.

V gene TRBV9 combines with J gene TRBJ2-1; D is uncertain. The CDR3 runs 14 residues. Germline V gene sequence: CDR1 SGDLS, CDR2 YYNGEE. Trimming left V 4 bases short and J 8 bases short, with 16 bases between. The CDR3 nucleotides read TGTGCCAGCAGCCCCGGGCCTACATGGGATGAGCAGTTCTTC. Amino acids: CASSPGPTWDEQFF.

The chain links TRBV9 to TRBJ2-5; tentative D call: TRBD1 (6 bases). Trimming pared 4 bases from V and 4 bases from J, leaving 14 bases between. Per germline, CDR1 SGDLS and CDR2 YYNGEE. This CDR3 spans 14 amino acids. The CDR3 nucleotides read TGTGCCAGCAGCCCAGGGGACCCCGGAGAGACCCAGTACTTC. The encoded protein is CASSPGDPGETQYF. Looking up the rest from reference TRBV9 and TRBJ2-5 gives the full variable domain: DSGVTQTPKHLITATGQRVTLRCSPRSGDLSVYWYQQSLDQGLQFLIQYYNGEERAKGNILERFSAQQFPDLHSELNLSSLELGDSALYFCASSPGDPGETQYFGPGTRLLVL.

This clone was observed a handful of times. V usage is TRBV7-2 and J usage is TRBJ2-7; TRBD1 might be the D (5 bases). This CDR3 comprises 14 residues. V was shortened by 4 bases and J by 3 bases, with 13 bases between the two germline ends. CDR1 is SGHTA and CDR2 is FQGNSA in the germline V gene. The CDR3 protein is CASSSDRAYYEQYF. The CDR3, as DNA: TGTGCCAGCAGCTCCGACAGAGCCTACTACGAGCAGTACTTC. The full variable domain, its missing parts supplied by reference TRBV7-2 and TRBJ2-7, is GAGVSQSPSNKVTEKGKDVELRCDPISGHTALYWYRQSLGQGLEFLIYFQGNSAPDKSGLPSDRFSAERTGGSVSTLTIQRTQQEDSAVYLCASSSDRAYYEQYFGPGTRLTVT.

V gene TRBV6-5 combines with J gene TRBJ1-2; D gene ambiguous. V shed 2 bases and J shed 4 bases, with 17 bases lying between them. There are 16 residues in the CDR3. Germline-derived CDR1 and CDR2 are MNHEY and SVGAGI. The CDR3 bases are TGTGCCAGCAGTTACAGACCGGTGTCAGGTGCCTATGGCTACACCTTC. It yields the protein CASSYRPVSGAYGYTF.

This chain uses TRBV11-2 with TRBJ1-2; D is undetermined. Germline CDR1 reads SGHAT; CDR2 reads FQNNGV. This CDR3 spans 15 amino acids. The germline V and J ends were trimmed by 0 bases and 1 base, with 9 bases remaining between them. In nucleotides, the CDR3 is TGTGCCAGCAGCTTAGATAGCCGGAATAACTATGGCTACACCTTC. It is translated as CASSLDSRNNYGYTF.

This clone occurred a few times. The chain has TRBV7-9 and TRBJ2-2, with D possibly matching TRBD1 (6 bases). V lost 4 bases and J lost 3, with 12 bases in between. This CDR3 is 15 amino acids long. The germline CDR1 and CDR2 sequences are SEHNR and FQNEAQ (reference sequence). CDR3 DNA: TGTGCCAGCAGCTACTCGCAGGGGCACACCGGGGAGCTGTTTTTT. Translated, it gives CASSYSQGHTGELFF.

The chain is built from TRBV7-9 and TRBJ1-1; D not resolved. The length of the CDR3 is 13 residues. Per the germline V gene, CDR1 is SEHNR and CDR2 is FQNEAQ (reference sequence). The V end lost 5 bases, the J end lost 4 bases, and 11 bases lay between the germline ends. CDR3: CASSPQRGTEAFF. In DNA form, the CDR3 reads TGTGCCAGCAGCCCCCAGCGCGGCACTGAAGCTTTCTTT.

The chain recombines TRBV7-2 with TRBJ1-1; D is possibly TRBD1 (6 bases). Germline CDR1 reads SGHTA; CDR2 reads FQGNSA. The CDR3 spans 13 residues. Trimming shortened V by 2 bases and J by 8 bases, and 12 bases separated the two germline ends. The CDR3 DNA reads TGTGCCAGCAGCTTACGGTCCGACAGGGAAGCTTTCTTT. It specifies CASSLRSDREAFF. Full variable domain (outside the CDR3, taken from reference TRBV7-2 and TRBJ1-1): GAGVSQSPSNKVTEKGKDVELRCDPISGHTALYWYRQSLGQGLEFLIYFQGNSAPDKSGLPSDRFSAERTGGSVSTLTIQRTQQEDSAVYLCASSLRSDREAFFGQGTRLTVV.

This chain joins TRBV25-1 and TRBJ1-1; D uncertain. Germline V gives CDR1 MGHDK, CDR2 SYGVNS. This CDR3 contains 14 residues. V lost 8 bases and J lost 0, with 13 bases in between. In DNA form, the CDR3 reads TGTGCCAGCGAGAATGGAGGTTTGAACACTGAAGCTTTCTTT. Its translation: CASENGGLNTEAFF.

The rearrangement uses TRBV5-1 and TRBJ2-5; 9 bases align to TRBD1. Per the germline V gene, CDR1 is SGHRS and CDR2 is YFSETQ. The CDR3 extends over 14 amino acids. Trimming at V came to 2 bases and at J to 5 bases, leaving 4 bases not matched to a gene. The CDR3 region has the DNA TGCGCCAGCAGCTTCCGGGACAGGGCGGAGACCCAGTACTTC. It codes for CASSFRDRAETQYF. The variable domain in full, completed from reference TRBV5-1 and TRBJ2-5, reads KAGVTQTPRYLIKTRGQQVTLSCSPISGHRSVSWYQQTPGQGLQFLFEYFSETQRNKGNFPGRFSGRQFSNSRSEMNVSTLELGDSALYLCASSFRDRAETQYFGPGTRLLVL.

CDR3 DNA sequence: TGTGCCAGCAGCCAAGATAGTAGACTAGCGGGAGTCGGAGATACGCAGTATTTT. Protein: CASSQDSRLAGVGDTQYF. The chain uses TRBV14 and TRBJ2-3, with TRBD2 matching over 12 bases. The germline V gene has CDR1 SGHDN and CDR2 FVKESK. Trimming took 0 bases from V and 5 from J; bases not matched to a gene: 9. The CDR3 sequence is 18 residues long.

This clone appeared a few times. The chain recombines TRBV5-1 with TRBJ1-1; possible D gene TRBD1, 6 bases. Germline V gives CDR1 SGHRS, CDR2 YFSETQ. The CDR3 is 13 amino acids. Trimming removed 0 bases from V and 5 bases from J, with 8 bases in between. CDR3 loop: CASSLGGHTEAFF. CDR3 coding DNA: TGCGCCAGCAGCTTGGGGGGACATACTGAAGCTTTCTTT.

Comments on this clone: Within the sample, other DNA sequences also encode this same CDR3. This chain connects TRBV30 to TRBJ2-1; 12 bases agree with TRBD2. The trim removed 0 bases at V and 8 bases at J, leaving 5 bases unmatched. This CDR3 contains 15 residues. From germline, CDR1 is GTSNPN and CDR2 SVGIG (reference sequence). CDR3 residues: CAWSVRLAGGDEQFF. The DNA for the CDR3 is TGTGCCTGGAGTGTACGTCTAGCGGGAGGGGATGAGCAGTTCTTC.